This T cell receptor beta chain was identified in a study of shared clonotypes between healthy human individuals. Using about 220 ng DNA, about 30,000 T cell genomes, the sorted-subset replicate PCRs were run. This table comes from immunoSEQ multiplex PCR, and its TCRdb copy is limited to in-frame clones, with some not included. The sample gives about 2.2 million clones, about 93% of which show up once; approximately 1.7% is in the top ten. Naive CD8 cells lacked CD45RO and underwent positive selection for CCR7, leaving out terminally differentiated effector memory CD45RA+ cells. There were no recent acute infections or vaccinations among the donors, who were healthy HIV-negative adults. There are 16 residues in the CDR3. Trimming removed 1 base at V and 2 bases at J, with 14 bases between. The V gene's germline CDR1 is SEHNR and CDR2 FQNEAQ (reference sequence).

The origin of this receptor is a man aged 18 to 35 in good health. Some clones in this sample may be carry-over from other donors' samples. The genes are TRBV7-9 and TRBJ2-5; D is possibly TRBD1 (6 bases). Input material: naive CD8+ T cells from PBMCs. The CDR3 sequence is CASSLGLRGLQETQYF. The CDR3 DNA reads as TGTGCCAGCAGCTTAGGGCTCAGGGGATTACAAGAGACCCAGTACTTC.